The source of this T cell receptor (beta chain) is a study of blood T cell repertoires in COVID-19. Clinical history reported by participants formed the basis on which cohorts were assigned. As to this clone: At one end the junction does not follow the germline gene, possibly because of a read error.

The CDR3 has 11 residues. Looked up from germline, CDR1 is LNHDA and CDR2 is SQIVND (reference sequence). The assay was immunoSEQ multiplex PCR, and TCRdb's table has in-frame clones only and misses some. The sample holds 400,000 or so clones, 70% to 90% seen once. The TCR comes from a man between 40 and 49 years old in a cohort exposed to, infected with or recovered from COVID-19 (not recorded which). The chain carries TRBV19 and TRBJ1-2; D is undetermined. Source material: PBMCs or T cells enriched from blood (not recorded which). The CDR3 region is CASNSVYSYTF. The CDR3 coding sequence is TGTGCCAGTAACTCCGTCTATAGCTACACCTTC.